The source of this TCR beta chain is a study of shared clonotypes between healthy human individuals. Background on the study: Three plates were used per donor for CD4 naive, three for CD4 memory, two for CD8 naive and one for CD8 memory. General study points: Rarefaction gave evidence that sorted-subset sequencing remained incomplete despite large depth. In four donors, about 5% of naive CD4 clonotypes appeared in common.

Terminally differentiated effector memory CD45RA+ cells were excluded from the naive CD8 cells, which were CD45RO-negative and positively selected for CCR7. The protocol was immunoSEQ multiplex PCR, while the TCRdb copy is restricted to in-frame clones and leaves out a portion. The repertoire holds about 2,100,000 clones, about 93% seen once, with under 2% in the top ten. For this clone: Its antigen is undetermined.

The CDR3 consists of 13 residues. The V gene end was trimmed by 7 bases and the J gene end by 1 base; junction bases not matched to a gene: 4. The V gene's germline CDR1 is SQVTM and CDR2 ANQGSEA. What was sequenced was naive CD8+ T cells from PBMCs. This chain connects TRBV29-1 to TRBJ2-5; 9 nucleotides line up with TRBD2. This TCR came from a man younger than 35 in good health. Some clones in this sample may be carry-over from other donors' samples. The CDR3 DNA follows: TGCAGCGCCCGTAGCGGGAGCCAAGAGACCCAGTACTTC. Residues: CSARSGSQETQYF.